This T cell receptor (beta chain) came from a study of blood T cell repertoires in COVID-19. Some clones are missing from TCRdb's copy, which holds only in-frame ones; the method was immunoSEQ multiplex PCR. The sample shows 23,000 or so clones, roughly 76% of them seen only once. This CDR3 spans 15 amino acids. V lost 0 bases to trimming and J lost 7 bases, with 15 bases between them. Germline CDR1 reads LGHNT; CDR2 reads FRNRAP. The origin of this receptor is an elderly woman with acute or convalescent COVID-19. The sample consisted of peripheral blood. This chain uses TRBV12-5 with TRBJ1-2; a weak D match, TRBD1 (5 bases). This CDR3 reads CASGLVLGGGGGYTF. The DNA of the CDR3 is TGTGCTAGTGGTTTGGTTCTCGGGGGAGGAGGTGGCTACACCTTC.